This T cell receptor beta chain was found in a study of beta chain features in type 1 diabetes. There are a few counts of this clone. Its antigen remains unknown. Investigators reverse transcribed all isolated RNA, so they sequenced expressed TCRB transcripts. Using immunoSEQ multiplex PCR, the repertoire was profiled, and TCRdb retains in-frame clones only, with some absent. Of about 28,000 clones listed, roughly 56% are singletons. Sorting of CD4+ naive, central memory, regulatory and stem cell-like memory cells was performed via CD45RO/CCR7/CD25/CD127/CD95/CD27. J lost 9 bases, V lost 3 bases, and 11 bases had no gene match. CDR3 size: 17 residues. The V gene's germline CDR1 is GTSNPN and CDR2 SVGIG (reference sequence). Overall study results and limits: In all four CD4+ subsets, TCRB CDR3 length was significantly, moderately reduced in type 1 diabetes. Any HLA-type effect on TCRB rearrangement remained unresolved here. Patients showed naive, central memory and Treg TCRB repertoires that appeared more similar than those of healthy donors.

The sample consisted of Tregs from blood. V is TRBV30 and J is TRBJ2-1, with TRBD2 matching 16 bases. This sequence originates from a woman aged 18-29 years with type 1 diabetes. The CDR3 bases are TGTGCCTGGAGACCGCCGGGACTAGCGGGAGGGCCGCCTGAGCAGTTCTTC. Protein product: CAWRPPGLAGGPPEQFF.